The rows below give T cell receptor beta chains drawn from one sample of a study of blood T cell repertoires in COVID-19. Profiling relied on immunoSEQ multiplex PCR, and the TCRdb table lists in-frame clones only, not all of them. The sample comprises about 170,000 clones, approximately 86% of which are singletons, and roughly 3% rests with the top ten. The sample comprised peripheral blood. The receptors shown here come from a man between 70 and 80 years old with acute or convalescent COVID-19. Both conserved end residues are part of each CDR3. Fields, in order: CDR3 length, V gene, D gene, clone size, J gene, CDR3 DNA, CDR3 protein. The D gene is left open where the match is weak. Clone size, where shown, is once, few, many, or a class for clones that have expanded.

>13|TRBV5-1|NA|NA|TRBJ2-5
TGCGCCAGCAGCTTGTCTACGCAAGAGACCCAGTACTTC
CASSLSTQETQYF
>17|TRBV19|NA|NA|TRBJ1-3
TGTGCCAGTAGTATAGTAGGACATCGACTCTCTGGAAACACCATATATTTT
CASSIVGHRLSGNTIYF
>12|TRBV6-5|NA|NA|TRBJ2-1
TGTGCCAGCAGTTTTAGAGGGAATGAGCAGTTCTTC
CASSFRGNEQFF
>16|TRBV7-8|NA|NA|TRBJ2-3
TGTGCCAGCAGCTTACGTCTGGGCCGGGACACAGATACGCAGTATTTT
CASSLRLGRDTDTQYF
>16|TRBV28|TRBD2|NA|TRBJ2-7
TGTGCCAGCAGTACACCGACTAGCGGCCTCTCCTACGAGCAGTACTTC
CASSTPTSGLSYEQYF
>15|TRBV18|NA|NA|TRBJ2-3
TGTGCCAGCTCATTTTCGCGGTCTAGCACAGATACGCAGTATTTT
CASSFSRSSTDTQYF
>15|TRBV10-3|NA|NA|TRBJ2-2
TGTGCCATCAGTGAGGAGGCCAGGGGAGAGGGGGAGCTGTTTTTT
CAISEEARGEGELFF
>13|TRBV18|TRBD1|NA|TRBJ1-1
TGTGCCAGCTCACCCCAGGGGGCCACTGAAGCTTTCTTT
CASSPQGATEAFF
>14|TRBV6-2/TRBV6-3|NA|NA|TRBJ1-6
TGTGCCAGCAGCTTCGACAGCGTATATTCACCCCTCCACTTT
CASSFDSVYSPLHF
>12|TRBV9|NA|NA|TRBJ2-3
TGTGCCAGCAGCGTAGGCGGGGATACGCAGTATTTT
CASSVGGDTQYF
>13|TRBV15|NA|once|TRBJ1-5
TGTGCCACCAGCGAAGCTAGCAATCAGCCCCAGCATTTT
CATSEASNQPQHF
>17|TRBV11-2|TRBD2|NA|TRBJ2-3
TGTGCCAGCAGCTGGCTCCCTAGCGGGGGGAACACAGATACGCAGTATTTT
CASSWLPSGGNTDTQYF
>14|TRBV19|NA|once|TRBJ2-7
TGTGCCAGTAGTATAGAGAGAGGACGGGGCGAGCAGTACTTC
CASSIERGRGEQYF
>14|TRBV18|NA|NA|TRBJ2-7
TGTGCCAGCTCACCACCGGAGGGGGCCAACGAGCAGTACTTC
CASSPPEGANEQYF
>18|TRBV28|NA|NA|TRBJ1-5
TGTGCCAGCGGCAGGGTCGGCATCCAAAGAAAAACCAATCAGCCCCAGCATTTT
CASGRVGIQRKTNQPQHF
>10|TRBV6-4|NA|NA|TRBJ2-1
TGTGCCAGCAGCTGCGATGAGCAGTTCTTC
CASSCDEQFF
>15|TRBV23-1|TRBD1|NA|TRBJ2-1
TGCGCCAGCAGTCAACATTTGACAGGGGTTAATGAGCAGTTCTTC
CASSQHLTGVNEQFF
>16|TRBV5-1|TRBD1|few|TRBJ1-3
TGCGCCAGCAGACCCGGACAGGCCGTCTCTGGAAACACCATATATTTT
CASRPGQAVSGNTIYF
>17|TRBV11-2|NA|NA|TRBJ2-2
TGTGCCAGCAGCCTAGTAGGGAGCTGGGAGGTCACCGGGGAGCTGTTTTTT
CASSLVGSWEVTGELFF
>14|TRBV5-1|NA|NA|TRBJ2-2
TGCGCCAGCCAGGACAGTCTATACACCGGGGAGCTGTTTTTT
CASQDSLYTGELFF